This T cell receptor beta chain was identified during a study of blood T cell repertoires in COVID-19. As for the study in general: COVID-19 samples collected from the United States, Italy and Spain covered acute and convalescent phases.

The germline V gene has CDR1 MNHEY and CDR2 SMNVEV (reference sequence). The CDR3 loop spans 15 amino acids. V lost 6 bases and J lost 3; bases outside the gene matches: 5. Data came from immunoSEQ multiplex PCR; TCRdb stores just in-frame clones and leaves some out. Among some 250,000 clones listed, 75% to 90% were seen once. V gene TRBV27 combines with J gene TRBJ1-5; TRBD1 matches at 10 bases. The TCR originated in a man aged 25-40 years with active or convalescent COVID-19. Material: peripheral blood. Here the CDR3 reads CASREDRGANQPQHF. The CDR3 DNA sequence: TGTGCCAGCAGGGAGGACAGGGGGGCCAATCAGCCCCAGCATTTT.